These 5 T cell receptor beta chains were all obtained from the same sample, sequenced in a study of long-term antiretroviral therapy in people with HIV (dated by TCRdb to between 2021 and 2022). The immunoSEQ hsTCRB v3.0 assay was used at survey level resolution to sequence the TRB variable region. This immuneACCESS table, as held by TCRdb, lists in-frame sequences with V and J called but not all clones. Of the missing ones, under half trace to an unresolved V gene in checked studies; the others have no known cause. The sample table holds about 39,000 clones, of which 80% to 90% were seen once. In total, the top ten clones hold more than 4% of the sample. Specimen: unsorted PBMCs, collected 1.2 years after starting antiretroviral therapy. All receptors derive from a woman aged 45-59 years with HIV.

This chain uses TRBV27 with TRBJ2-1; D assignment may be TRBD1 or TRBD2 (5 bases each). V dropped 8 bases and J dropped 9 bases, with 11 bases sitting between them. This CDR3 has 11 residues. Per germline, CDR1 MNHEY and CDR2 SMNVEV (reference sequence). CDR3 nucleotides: TGTGCCAGCGGCCGGGGACGTGAGCAGTTCTTC. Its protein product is CASGRGREQFF.

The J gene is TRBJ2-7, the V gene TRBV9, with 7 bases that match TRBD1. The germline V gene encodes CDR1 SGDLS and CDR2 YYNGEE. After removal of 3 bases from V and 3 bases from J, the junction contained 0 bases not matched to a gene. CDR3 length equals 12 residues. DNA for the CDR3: TGTGCCAGCAGCGGGGACAGCTACGAGCAGTACTTC. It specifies CASSGDSYEQYF.

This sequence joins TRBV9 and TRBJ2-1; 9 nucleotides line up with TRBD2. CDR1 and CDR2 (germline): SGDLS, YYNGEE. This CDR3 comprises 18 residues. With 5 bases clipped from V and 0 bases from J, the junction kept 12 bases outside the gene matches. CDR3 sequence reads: CASSPPAGGPSSYNEQFF. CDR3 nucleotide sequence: TGTGCCAGCAGTCCTCCGGCGGGGGGGCCCAGCTCCTACAATGAGCAGTTCTTC.

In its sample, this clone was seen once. For the CDR3, the DNA is TGTGCCAGCAGTGTCTCAATCACAGGGAAGCTGTTTTTT. Its translation: CASSVSITGKLFF. The chain combines TRBV2 with TRBJ2-2, with D perhaps TRBD1 (6 bases). Trimming pared 4 bases from V and 12 bases from J, leaving 15 bases between. CDR3 length: 13 residues. Germline CDR1 is SNHLY and CDR2 is FYNNEI.

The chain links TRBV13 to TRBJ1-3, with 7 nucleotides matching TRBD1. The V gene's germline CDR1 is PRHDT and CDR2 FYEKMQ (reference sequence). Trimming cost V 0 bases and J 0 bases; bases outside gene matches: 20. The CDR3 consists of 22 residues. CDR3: CASSLGRIGTVRERSSGNTIYF. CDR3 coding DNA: TGTGCCAGCAGCTTAGGCCGGATCGGGACAGTAAGGGAACGATCCTCTGGAAACACCATATATTTT.